These T cell receptor beta chains were read from a single sample in a study of early stage breast cancer tumors. The repertoire was sequenced with immunoSEQ multiplex PCR; TCRdb's copy has only in-frame clones and lacks some. The sample lists almost 55,000 clones, about nine tenths occurring once. What was sequenced was blood. These receptors were obtained from a person aged 70 to 79 with breast cancer. Each CDR3 is given with its conserved first and last residue. D genes are given only for firm matches. Rows may omit the clone size; those that give it use once, few, many or a size class.

CASSLGLPGQRQNTEAFF TGCGCCAGCAGCTTGGGGCTGCCGGGACAGAGACAGAACACTGAAGCTTTCTTT TRBD1 . TRBJ1-1 TRBV5-1
CASSLQELEAFF TGTGCCAGCAGTCTACAGGAGCTTGAAGCTTTCTTT . . TRBJ1-1 TRBV6-1
CASSKGTGGPTYSNQPQHF TGTGCCAGCAGCAAAGGGACAGGGGGCCCAACTTATAGCAATCAGCCCCAGCATTTT . . TRBJ1-5 TRBV21-1
CASSQTGGYTGNTIYF TGCGCCAGCTCACAAACAGGGGGATATACGGGAAACACCATATATTTT TRBD1 . TRBJ1-3 TRBV5-1
CASSFSGGNTGELFF TGCGCCAGCAGCTTCTCCGGGGGTAACACCGGGGAGCTGTTTTTT . . TRBJ2-2 TRBV5-1
CASSLGQGQEKLFF TGTGCCAGCAGCTTGGGGCAGGGTCAAGAAAAACTGTTTTTT . . TRBJ1-4 TRBV5-8
CATSSTNTGTEAFF TGTGCCACCAGCAGTACAAATACAGGGACTGAAGCTTTCTTT . . TRBJ1-1 TRBV15
CASSLTGTGEGEQYF TGCGCCAGCAGCCTGACCGGGACAGGGGAGGGAGAGCAGTACTTC TRBD1 once TRBJ2-7 TRBV5-1
CASQFGWSAYNEQFF TGTGCCAGCCAGTTTGGCTGGTCTGCCTACAATGAGCAGTTCTTC . . TRBJ2-1 TRBV19
CASSALQGNTIYF TGTGCCAGCAGCGCCCTTCAGGGAAACACCATATATTTT . . TRBJ1-3 TRBV9
CASSVGVSNEQFF TGTGCCAGCAGCGTAGGTGTATCCAATGAGCAGTTCTTC . . TRBJ2-1 TRBV9
CASRTPHEAGELFF TGTGCCAGCAGGACGCCCCACGAGGCCGGGGAGCTGTTTTTT . . TRBJ2-2 TRBV6-5
CASSPTSGAMSSELFF TGCGCCAGCAGCCCCACTAGCGGGGCCATGTCCTCGGAGCTGTTTTTT TRBD2 . TRBJ2-2 TRBV5-1
CASSLAGAADIQYF TGTGCCAGCAGCTTAGCCGGCGCGGCAGACATTCAGTACTTC . . TRBJ2-4 TRBV7-2
CASSENFFSGNTIYF TGTGCCAGCAGTGAAAACTTTTTCTCTGGAAACACCATATATTTT . once TRBJ1-3 TRBV6-1
CASSLGASNTIYF TGTGCCAGCAGCCTAGGAGCGAGCAACACCATATATTTT . . TRBJ1-3 TRBV11-3
CAWSVSVMNTEAFF TGTGCCTGGAGTGTGTCAGTTATGAACACTGAAGCTTTCTTT . . TRBJ1-1 TRBV30
CASSINYGYTF TGTGCCAGCAGCATTAACTATGGCTACACCTTC . once TRBJ1-2 TRBV28
CASSEFLSGTSYNEQFF TGCGCCAGCAGTGAGTTTCTAAGCGGGACATCCTACAATGAGCAGTTCTTC . . TRBJ2-1 TRBV10-2
CASRQEYHSNQPQHF TGTGCCAGCAGACAGGAGTATCATAGCAATCAGCCCCAGCATTTT . . TRBJ1-5 TRBV6-1
CASEGGPVVAYEQYF TGTGCCAGCGAAGGAGGGCCGGTGGTGGCATACGAGCAGTACTTC . . TRBJ2-7 TRBV28
CASSWRDSRYEQYF TGCGCCAGCAGCTGGAGGGACAGTCGCTACGAGCAGTACTTC . . TRBJ2-7 TRBV5-1
CASSLTGTLSYNEQFF TGTGCCAGCAGCTTAACCGGGACACTCTCCTACAATGAGCAGTTCTTC . once TRBJ2-1 TRBV7-3
CASSPGQGSEKLFF TGTGCCAGCAGCCCGGGACAGGGTAGTGAAAAACTGTTTTTT TRBD1 . TRBJ1-4 TRBV5-4
CASRPLAGVVNEQFF TGTGCCAGCAGGCCTCTAGCGGGAGTCGTCAATGAGCAGTTCTTC TRBD2 . TRBJ2-1 TRBV13
CAWGLYNSPLHF TGTGCCTGGGGCCTTTATAATTCACCCCTCCACTTT . . TRBJ1-6 TRBV30
CASSLWGLETQYF TGTGCCAGCAGCTTGTGGGGCCTAGAGACCCAGTACTTC . . TRBJ2-5 TRBV5-6
CASSLVAGGPYEQYF TGTGCCAGCAGCTTAGTTGCGGGAGGTCCCTACGAGCAGTACTTC TRBD2 once TRBJ2-7 TRBV7-2
CASSILDSFNEKLFF TGTGCCAGTAGTATACTCGACAGCTTTAATGAAAAACTGTTTTTT . . TRBJ1-4 TRBV19
CASSYPGTGGGEKLFF TGTGCCAGCAGCTACCCCGGGACAGGGGGTGGTGAAAAACTGTTTTTT TRBD1 . TRBJ1-4 TRBV5-6
CASSVGDRDEKLFF TGTGCCAGCAGCGTAGGGGACAGGGATGAAAAACTGTTTTTT TRBD1 . TRBJ1-4 TRBV9